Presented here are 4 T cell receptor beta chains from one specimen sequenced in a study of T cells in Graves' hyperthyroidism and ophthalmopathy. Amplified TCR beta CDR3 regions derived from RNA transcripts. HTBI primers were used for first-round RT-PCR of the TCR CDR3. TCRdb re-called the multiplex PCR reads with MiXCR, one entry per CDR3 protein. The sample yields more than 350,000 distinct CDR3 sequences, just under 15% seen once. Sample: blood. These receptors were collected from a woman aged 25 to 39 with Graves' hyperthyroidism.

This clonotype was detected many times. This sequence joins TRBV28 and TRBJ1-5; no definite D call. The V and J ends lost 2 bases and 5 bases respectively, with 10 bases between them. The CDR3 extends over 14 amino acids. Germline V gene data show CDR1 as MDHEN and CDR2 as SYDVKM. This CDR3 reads CASSLGRGHQPQHF. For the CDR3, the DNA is TGTGCCAGCAGTTTAGGCCGGGGTCATCAGCCCCAGCATTTT.

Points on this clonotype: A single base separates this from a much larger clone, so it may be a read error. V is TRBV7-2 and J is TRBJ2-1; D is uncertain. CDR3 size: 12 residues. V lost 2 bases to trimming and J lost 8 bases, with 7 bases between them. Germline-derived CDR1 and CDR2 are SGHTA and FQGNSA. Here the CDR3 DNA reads TGTGCCAGCAGCTTAAATGGGGATGAGCAGTTCTTC. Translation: CASSLNGDEQFF.

In DNA, the CDR3 is TGTGCCAGCAGCAGGGACAGTGACCTCACCGAGCAGTACTTC. Translated, it gives CASSRDSDLTEQYF. The V gene is TRBV5-4, the J gene TRBJ2-7, with 7 bases lining up with TRBD1. Germline V CDR1 and CDR2: SGHNT, YYREEE (reference sequence). CDR3 length equals 14 residues. V was pared by 4 bases and J by 6 bases, with 10 bases of the junction left unmatched.

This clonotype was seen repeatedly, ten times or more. The chain's CDR3 is CASTPSGTGEQFF. The CDR3 nucleotides read TGTGCCAGCACCCCCAGCGGGACCGGGGAGCAGTTCTTC. This chain uses TRBV7-2 with TRBJ2-1, with 7 bases fitting TRBD2. This CDR3 region has 13 residues. V was pared by 7 bases and J by 10 bases, with 10 bases of the junction left unmatched. Germline-derived CDR1 and CDR2 are SGHTA and FQGNSA.